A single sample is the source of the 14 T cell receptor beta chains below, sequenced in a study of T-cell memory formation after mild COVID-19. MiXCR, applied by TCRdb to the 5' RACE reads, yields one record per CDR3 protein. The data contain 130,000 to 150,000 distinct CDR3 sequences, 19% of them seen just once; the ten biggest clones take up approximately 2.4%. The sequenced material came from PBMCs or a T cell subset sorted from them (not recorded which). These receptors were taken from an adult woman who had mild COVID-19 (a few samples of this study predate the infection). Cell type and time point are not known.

The CDR3 loop reads CAWSRTENGYTF. As DNA, the CDR3 is TGTGCCTGGAGTAGGACAGAGAACGGCTACACCTTC. J is TRBJ1-2 and V is TRBV30, with a possible D match to TRBD1 (6 bases). CDR1 is GTSNPN, CDR2 SVGIG, per germline (reference sequence). This CDR3 has 12 residues. Trimming pared 2 bases from V and 8 bases from J, leaving 12 bases between.

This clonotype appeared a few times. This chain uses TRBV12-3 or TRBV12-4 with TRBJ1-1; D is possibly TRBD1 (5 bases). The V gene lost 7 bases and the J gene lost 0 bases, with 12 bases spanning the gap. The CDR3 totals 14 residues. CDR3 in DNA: TGTGCCAGCACAAGGGGCCGTATGAACACTGAAGCTTTCTTT. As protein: CASTRGRMNTEAFF.

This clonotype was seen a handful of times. As DNA, the CDR3 is TGCAGCGGAACACAGGGCCGTACTGAAGCTTTCTTT. Protein: CSGTQGRTEAFF. This sequence joins TRBV29-1 and TRBJ1-1; TRBD1 might be the D (6 bases). CDR3 size: 12 residues. Germline values: CDR1 SQVTM, CDR2 ANQGSEA. V was cut by 7 bases and J by 5 bases, with 14 bases left in between.

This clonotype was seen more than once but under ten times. The CDR3 loop is CASSKLSIMYTF. The CDR3, as DNA: TGTGCCAGCAGCAAATTGTCGATTATGTACACCTTC. The chain is built from TRBV12-3 or TRBV12-4 and TRBJ1-2; D remains unclear. Trimming stripped 6 bases from V and 11 bases from J, with 16 bases between. The CDR3 sequence is 12 residues long.

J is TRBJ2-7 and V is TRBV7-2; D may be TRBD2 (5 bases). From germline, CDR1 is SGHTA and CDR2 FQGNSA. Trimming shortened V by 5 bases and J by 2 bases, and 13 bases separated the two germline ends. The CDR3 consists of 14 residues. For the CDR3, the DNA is TGTGCCAGCAGCCCTCTAGCCGGAACCTACGAGCAGTACTTC. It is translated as CASSPLAGTYEQYF.

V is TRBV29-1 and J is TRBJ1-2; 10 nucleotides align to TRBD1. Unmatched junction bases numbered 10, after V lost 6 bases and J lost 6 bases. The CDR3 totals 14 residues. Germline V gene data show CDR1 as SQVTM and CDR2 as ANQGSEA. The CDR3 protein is CSVDDRGQVNGYTF. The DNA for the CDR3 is TGCAGCGTCGACGACAGGGGGCAGGTGAATGGCTACACCTTC. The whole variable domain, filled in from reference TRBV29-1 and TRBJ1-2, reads SAVISQKPSRDICQRGTSLTIQCQVDSQVTMMFWYRQQPGQSLTLIATANQGSEATYESGFVIDKFPISRPNLTFSTLTVSNMSPEDSSIYLCSVDDRGQVNGYTFGSGTRLTVV.

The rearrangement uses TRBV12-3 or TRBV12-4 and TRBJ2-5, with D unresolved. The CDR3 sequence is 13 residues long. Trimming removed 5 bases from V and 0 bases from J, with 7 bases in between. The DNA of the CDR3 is TGTGCCAGCAGTGGACGGAACCAAGAGACCCAGTACTTC. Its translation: CASSGRNQETQYF.

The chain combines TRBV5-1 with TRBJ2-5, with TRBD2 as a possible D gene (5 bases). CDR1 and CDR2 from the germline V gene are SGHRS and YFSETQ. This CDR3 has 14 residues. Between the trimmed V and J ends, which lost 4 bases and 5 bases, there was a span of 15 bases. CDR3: CASSPDSWRETQYF. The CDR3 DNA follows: TGCGCCAGCAGCCCGGACTCCTGGCGGGAGACCCAGTACTTC.

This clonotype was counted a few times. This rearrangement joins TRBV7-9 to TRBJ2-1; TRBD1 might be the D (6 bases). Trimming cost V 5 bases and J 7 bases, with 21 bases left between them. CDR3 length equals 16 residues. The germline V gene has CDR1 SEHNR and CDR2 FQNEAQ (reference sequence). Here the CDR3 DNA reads TGTGCCAGCAGCCGTGGCGGGCAGGGGAACCCGAATGAGCAGTTCTTC. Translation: CASSRGGQGNPNEQFF.

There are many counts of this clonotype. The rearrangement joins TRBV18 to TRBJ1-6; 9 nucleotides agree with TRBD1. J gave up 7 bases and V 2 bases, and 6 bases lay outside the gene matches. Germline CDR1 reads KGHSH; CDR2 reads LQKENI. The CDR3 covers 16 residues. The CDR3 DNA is TGTGCCAGCTCACCATTTTGGGACAGGGCAAATTCACCCCTCCACTTT. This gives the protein CASSPFWDRANSPLHF.

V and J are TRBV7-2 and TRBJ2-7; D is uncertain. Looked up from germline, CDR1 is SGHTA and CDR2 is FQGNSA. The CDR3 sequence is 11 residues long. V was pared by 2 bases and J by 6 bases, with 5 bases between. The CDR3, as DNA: TGTGCCAGCAGCTTAAGGCGCGAGCAGTACTTC. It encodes CASSLRREQYF.

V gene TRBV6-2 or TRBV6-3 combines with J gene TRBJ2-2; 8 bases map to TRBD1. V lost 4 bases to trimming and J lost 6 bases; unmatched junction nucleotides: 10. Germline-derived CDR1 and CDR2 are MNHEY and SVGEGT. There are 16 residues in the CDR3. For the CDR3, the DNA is TGTGCCAGCAGTTTAAAGGACAGGGTACCCGCCGGGGAGCTGTTTTTT. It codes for CASSLKDRVPAGELFF.

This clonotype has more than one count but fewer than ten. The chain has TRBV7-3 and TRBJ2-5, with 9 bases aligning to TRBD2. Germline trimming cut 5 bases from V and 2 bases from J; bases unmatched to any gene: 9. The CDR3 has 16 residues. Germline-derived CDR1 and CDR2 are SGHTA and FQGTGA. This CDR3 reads CASSPLAGAPQETQYF. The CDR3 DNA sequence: TGTGCCAGCAGCCCCTTAGCGGGAGCACCTCAAGAGACCCAGTACTTC.

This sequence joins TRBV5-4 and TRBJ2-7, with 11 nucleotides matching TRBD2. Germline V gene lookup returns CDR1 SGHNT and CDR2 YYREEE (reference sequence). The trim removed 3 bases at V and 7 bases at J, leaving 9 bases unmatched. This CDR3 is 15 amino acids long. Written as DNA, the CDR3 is TGTGCCAGCAGCTCCCCCCTAGCGGGAGGTAAGGAGCAGTACTTC. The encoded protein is CASSSPLAGGKEQYF.